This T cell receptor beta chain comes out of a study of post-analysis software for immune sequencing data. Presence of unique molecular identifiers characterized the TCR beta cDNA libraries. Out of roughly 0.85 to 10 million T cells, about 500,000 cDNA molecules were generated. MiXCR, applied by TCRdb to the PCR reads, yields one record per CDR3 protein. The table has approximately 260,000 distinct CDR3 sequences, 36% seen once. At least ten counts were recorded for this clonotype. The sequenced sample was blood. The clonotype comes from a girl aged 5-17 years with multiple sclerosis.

The CDR3 sequence is CASSYLGPSGIYNEQFF. CDR3 DNA: TGTGCCAGCAGTTACCTCGGTCCTAGCGGGATATACAATGAGCAGTTCTTC. The V and J genes are TRBV6-6 and TRBJ2-1; 9 bases align to TRBD2. Germline CDR1 reads MNHNY; CDR2 reads SVGAGI (reference sequence). Germline trimming cut 2 bases from V and 4 bases from J; bases unmatched to any gene: 9. The CDR3 length is 17 residues.